This T cell receptor beta chain was identified in a study of T cells after posttransplantation cyclophosphamide. Whole-study results and caveats: Blood and skin or GI T cell repertoires showed limited TRB overlap. Later blood repertoires were often dominated by clones from the donor CD8+ memory compartment. After PTCy, TRB diversity resembled that of CNI/methotrexate controls.

Of note for this clone: Antigen unknown.

Germline CDR1 is KGHSH and CDR2 is LQKENI. The V and J ends lost 2 bases and 10 bases respectively, with 18 bases between them. The CDR3 contains 16 residues. Clones were sequenced by immunoSEQ multiplex PCR, and TCRdb holds only the in-frame ones, with some missing. The repertoire holds about 32,000 clones, around 90% seen once, with about 16% in the top ten. The rearrangement links TRBV18 to TRBJ1-6, with D tentatively TRBD1 (6 bases). The source material was PBMCs. The TCR was taken from a woman in her thirties or forties with a blood cancer, CMV-positive, and with a related stem cell donor. The CDR3 protein is CASSPSSRGGGSPLHF. The CDR3 DNA reads as TGTGCCAGCTCACCATCGTCTCGGGGGGGCGGATCACCCCTCCACTTT.